This record covers a single TCR beta chain. Per the study methods: Estimates of nucleated cell counts were drawn from the amplification of reference gene primers. Profiling relied on immunoSEQ multiplex PCR, and the TCRdb table lists in-frame clones only, not all of them. V and J calls and clone size are given by that table; D and trimming were obtained from the DNA. The repertoire holds about 20,000 clones, more than 65% seen once, with 45% to 70% in the top ten. This sample was included in a study of blood T cell repertoires in COVID-19. Study at large: Donors in the United States, Italy and Spain gave samples during acute or convalescent COVID-19. From T cells, B-cell-depleted T cells, or PBMCs came the material, which was cDNA or gDNA.

The CDR3 totals 15 residues. The junction had 9 bases not matched to a gene; V was cut back by 2 bases and J by 5 bases. Sequencing used peripheral blood. V usage is TRBV5-3 and J usage is TRBJ1-2; TRBD1 matches at 7 bases. TRBV5-3 is an ORF, with its function uncertain. The TCR was taken from an older man with acute or convalescent COVID-19. In nucleotides, the CDR3 is TGTGCCAGAAGCTTTCGTCCAGGGGGAAGGTATGGCTACACCTTC. It yields the protein CARSFRPGGRYGYTF.